The rows below give T cell receptor beta chains drawn from one sample of a study of T cell responses to AZD1222 COVID-19 vaccine. The table came from immunoSEQ multiplex PCR; TCRdb's copy has only in-frame clones and leaves some out. The repertoire includes tens of thousands of clones, 75% to 90% of them detected once, and over 1.2% sits in the top ten. The material sequenced was peripheral blood, taken 28 days after the second AZD1222 dose. All receptors come from an adult who received the AZD1222 COVID-19 vaccine. Each CDR3 is given with its conserved first and last residue. Fields, in order: V gene, D gene, J gene, clone size, CDR3 DNA, CDR3 protein. A D gene is named only where the DNA matches it firmly. Clone size is shown for a subset of rows, as once, few, many or a class of expanded clone.

V gene: TRBV5-4
D gene: TRBD1
J gene: TRBJ1-4
clone size: few
CDR3 DNA: TGTGCCAGCAGCTTGGGGACAGGGGGCAACGAAAAACTGTTTTTT
CDR3 protein: CASSLGTGGNEKLFF

V gene: TRBV5-4
D gene: -
J gene: TRBJ2-1
clone size: -
CDR3 DNA: TGTGCCAGCACCAACCCGCCGGGGGGCCCGTACAATGAGCAGTTCTTC
CDR3 protein: CASTNPPGGPYNEQFF

V gene: TRBV29-1
D gene: -
J gene: TRBJ1-1
clone size: -
CDR3 DNA: TGCAGCGTTGAGCCGGGTGTCACTGAAGCTTTCTTT
CDR3 protein: CSVEPGVTEAFF

V gene: TRBV6-5
D gene: TRBD1
J gene: TRBJ2-5
clone size: -
CDR3 DNA: TGTGCCAGCACTCAACAGGGGGGAGAGACCCAGTACTTC
CDR3 protein: CASTQQGGETQYF

V gene: TRBV7-2
D gene: -
J gene: TRBJ2-7
clone size: -
CDR3 DNA: TGTGCCAGCAGCTTAGGTAGGACAGTCTACGAGCAGTACTTC
CDR3 protein: CASSLGRTVYEQYF

V gene: TRBV19
D gene: -
J gene: TRBJ1-6
clone size: -
CDR3 DNA: TGTGCCAGTAGTGGGGCAGTTTATTCACCCCTCCACTTT
CDR3 protein: CASSGAVYSPLHF

V gene: TRBV28
D gene: TRBD1
J gene: TRBJ1-4
clone size: -
CDR3 DNA: TGTGCCAGCAGTTTACAGGGGGCCAGTGAAAAACTGTTTTTT
CDR3 protein: CASSLQGASEKLFF

V gene: TRBV5-6
D gene: -
J gene: TRBJ2-1
clone size: -
CDR3 DNA: TGTGCCAGCAGCTTGTTTTTACAACCGCGGGCCAATGAGCAGTTCTTC
CDR3 protein: CASSLFLQPRANEQFF

V gene: TRBV6-2/TRBV6-3
D gene: -
J gene: TRBJ2-3
clone size: -
CDR3 DNA: TGTGCCAGCAGTTACGTTGGCGGTACGCAGTATTTT
CDR3 protein: CASSYVGGTQYF

V gene: TRBV6-5
D gene: TRBD1
J gene: TRBJ1-2
clone size: -
CDR3 DNA: TGTGCCAGCAGATCTACAGGGGACTATGGCTACACCTTC
CDR3 protein: CASRSTGDYGYTF

V gene: TRBV5-1
D gene: -
J gene: TRBJ2-7
clone size: -
CDR3 DNA: TGCGCCAGCAGCGTGGGGAACTACGAGCAGTACTTC
CDR3 protein: CASSVGNYEQYF

V gene: TRBV4-1
D gene: -
J gene: TRBJ2-7
clone size: -
CDR3 DNA: TGCGCCAGCAGCCAAAAAGATTCAGGGTACGGGTCCTACGAGCAGTACTTC
CDR3 protein: CASSQKDSGYGSYEQYF

V gene: TRBV30
D gene: -
J gene: TRBJ1-1
clone size: -
CDR3 DNA: TGTGCCTGGAGTGTGGGTCTGGGGAGGAGCACTGAAGCTTTCTTT
CDR3 protein: CAWSVGLGRSTEAFF

V gene: TRBV4-1
D gene: -
J gene: TRBJ2-1
clone size: -
CDR3 DNA: TGCGCCAGCAGCCAACTGTACAATGAGCAGTTCTTC
CDR3 protein: CASSQLYNEQFF

V gene: TRBV28
D gene: TRBD2
J gene: TRBJ2-3
clone size: -
CDR3 DNA: TGTGCCAGCACGCCGGGGGGGGGCACAGATACGCAGTATTTT
CDR3 protein: CASTPGGGTDTQYF

V gene: TRBV28
D gene: TRBD1
J gene: TRBJ1-2
clone size: once
CDR3 DNA: TGTGCCAGCAGCCTCCCGACAGGGGGGAATGGCTACACCTTC
CDR3 protein: CASSLPTGGNGYTF

V gene: TRBV12-3/TRBV12-4
D gene: TRBD2
J gene: TRBJ2-7
clone size: few
CDR3 DNA: TGTGCCAGCAGTCCCCCAGGGAGGGGCCAGTACTTC
CDR3 protein: CASSPPGRGQYF

V gene: TRBV9
D gene: -
J gene: TRBJ2-3
clone size: few
CDR3 DNA: TGTGCCAGCAGCGGGGAGGTGCGGCAAGCAGATACGCAGTATTTT
CDR3 protein: CASSGEVRQADTQYF

V gene: TRBV6-5
D gene: -
J gene: TRBJ2-1
clone size: -
CDR3 DNA: TGTGCCAGCATGGGGGCTTCTGAGCAGTTCTTC
CDR3 protein: CASMGASEQFF

V gene: TRBV7-8
D gene: TRBD2
J gene: TRBJ2-7
clone size: -
CDR3 DNA: TGTGCCAGCAGCCCAGGGCTTGCGGGACTAGCGGGTCCGGGATACGAGCAGTACTTC
CDR3 protein: CASSPGLAGLAGPGYEQYF

V gene: TRBV7-3
D gene: -
J gene: TRBJ1-1
clone size: -
CDR3 DNA: TGTGCCAGCAGCTTACAGCCTGGCAGGCAAGAAGCTTTCTTT
CDR3 protein: CASSLQPGRQEAFF

V gene: TRBV4-2
D gene: -
J gene: TRBJ2-5
clone size: -
CDR3 DNA: TGTGCCAGCAGCCAAGATGGGCCAGGCCAAGAGACCCAGTACTTC
CDR3 protein: CASSQDGPGQETQYF

V gene: TRBV6-5
D gene: -
J gene: TRBJ1-5
clone size: -
CDR3 DNA: TGTGCCAGCAGTTACCGGGGAACTAGCAATCAGCCCCAGCATTTT
CDR3 protein: CASSYRGTSNQPQHF

V gene: TRBV19
D gene: TRBD1
J gene: TRBJ2-7
clone size: -
CDR3 DNA: TGTGCCAGTAGTCTTCGATCGGGACAGGGTTTAGTAGGCGAGCAGTACTTC
CDR3 protein: CASSLRSGQGLVGEQYF

V gene: TRBV7-2
D gene: -
J gene: TRBJ2-2
clone size: -
CDR3 DNA: TGTGCCAGCAGCTTCCCCGGGCGGAGGGAGACCGGGGAGCTGTTTTTT
CDR3 protein: CASSFPGRRETGELFF

V gene: TRBV5-1
D gene: -
J gene: TRBJ1-5
clone size: -
CDR3 DNA: TGCGCCAGCAGCCCCGACGGGGGCAATCAGCCCCAGCATTTT
CDR3 protein: CASSPDGGNQPQHF

V gene: TRBV7-9
D gene: -
J gene: TRBJ1-2
clone size: -
CDR3 DNA: TGTGCCAGCAGCATCCTTGATGGACAGTACTATGGCTACACCTTC
CDR3 protein: CASSILDGQYYGYTF

V gene: TRBV19
D gene: TRBD2
J gene: TRBJ2-7
clone size: once
CDR3 DNA: TGTGCCAGTAGCGCCCGGGACTACCTCCCTCTTCACTTC
CDR3 protein: CASSARDYLPLHF

V gene: TRBV9
D gene: -
J gene: TRBJ2-2
clone size: -
CDR3 DNA: TGTGCCAGCAGCGGAGAAAGTTACACCGGGGAGCTGTTTTTT
CDR3 protein: CASSGESYTGELFF

V gene: TRBV6-4
D gene: -
J gene: TRBJ2-1
clone size: -
CDR3 DNA: TGTGCCAGCAGTGACCCCCCCGAGGGGAGGCAGTTCTTC
CDR3 protein: CASSDPPEGRQFF

V gene: TRBV11-2
D gene: -
J gene: TRBJ2-7
clone size: -
CDR3 DNA: TGTGCCAGCAGCTTACGGAGGTCTAGCTCCTACGAGCAGTACTTC
CDR3 protein: CASSLRRSSSYEQYF

V gene: TRBV29-1
D gene: -
J gene: TRBJ2-7
clone size: -
CDR3 DNA: TGCAGCGTACCAGGGAATTACGAGCAGTACTTC
CDR3 protein: CSVPGNYEQYF

V gene: TRBV6-5
D gene: -
J gene: TRBJ1-3
clone size: -
CDR3 DNA: TGTGCCAGCAGTTTCCGTCCCGGGAAGGGAAACACCATATATTTT
CDR3 protein: CASSFRPGKGNTIYF

V gene: TRBV12-3/TRBV12-4
D gene: -
J gene: TRBJ2-5
clone size: -
CDR3 DNA: TGTGCCAGCAGTCCGGATGGGGGGACCCAGTACTTC
CDR3 protein: CASSPDGGTQYF

V gene: TRBV5-1
D gene: TRBD2
J gene: TRBJ2-1
clone size: -
CDR3 DNA: TGCGCCAGCAGCTTCGGGACTAGCGGGGCCTACAATGAGCAGTTCTTC
CDR3 protein: CASSFGTSGAYNEQFF

V gene: TRBV5-5
D gene: -
J gene: TRBJ2-5
clone size: -
CDR3 DNA: TGTGCCAGCAGCCTGACGACTAAACAAGAGACCCAGTACTTC
CDR3 protein: CASSLTTKQETQYF

V gene: TRBV4-3
D gene: -
J gene: TRBJ2-3
clone size: -
CDR3 DNA: TGCGCCAGCAGCCAGGCCGTAGGCACAGATACGCAGTATTTT
CDR3 protein: CASSQAVGTDTQYF

V gene: TRBV7-9
D gene: -
J gene: TRBJ1-3
clone size: few
CDR3 DNA: TGTGCCAGCAGTGGACAGTCATATGGAAACACCATATATTTT
CDR3 protein: CASSGQSYGNTIYF

V gene: TRBV4-2
D gene: TRBD1
J gene: TRBJ1-6
clone size: once
CDR3 DNA: TGTGCCAGCAGCCTAGAGGCCGGGACAGCTAATTCACCCCTCCACTTT
CDR3 protein: CASSLEAGTANSPLHF

V gene: TRBV2
D gene: -
J gene: TRBJ1-6
clone size: -
CDR3 DNA: TGTGCCAGCCGTGAAAGGAGGGCTACTTATAATTCACCCCTCCACTTT
CDR3 protein: CASRERRATYNSPLHF

V gene: TRBV10-2
D gene: -
J gene: TRBJ2-7
clone size: -
CDR3 DNA: TGCGCCAGCATGGGGTCGCAGGGTAAGACCTACGAGCAGTACTTC
CDR3 protein: CASMGSQGKTYEQYF

V gene: TRBV24-1
D gene: -
J gene: TRBJ1-2
clone size: -
CDR3 DNA: TGTGCCACCAGTGAGGCAGGGGTTGACTATGGCTACACCTTC
CDR3 protein: CATSEAGVDYGYTF

V gene: TRBV5-6
D gene: TRBD1
J gene: TRBJ2-2
clone size: -
CDR3 DNA: TGTGCCAGCAGCCGGGGACAGAAATCGAACACCGGGGAGCTGTTTTTT
CDR3 protein: CASSRGQKSNTGELFF

V gene: TRBV3-1/TRBV3-2
D gene: -
J gene: TRBJ1-2
clone size: once
CDR3 DNA: TGTGCCAGCAGCCAAGTTCGTGGAGGCTACACCTTC
CDR3 protein: CASSQVRGGYTF

V gene: TRBV19
D gene: -
J gene: TRBJ2-1
clone size: -
CDR3 DNA: TGTGCCAGTAGTAGCGGGGCCGCGAATAACAATGAGCAGTTCTTC
CDR3 protein: CASSSGAANNNEQFF

V gene: TRBV5-1
D gene: -
J gene: TRBJ2-7
clone size: once
CDR3 DNA: TGCGCCAGCAGCTCTCTACCCTCGGGGTCGGGATCCTACGAGCAGTACTTC
CDR3 protein: CASSSLPSGSGSYEQYF

V gene: TRBV28
D gene: -
J gene: TRBJ1-2
clone size: -
CDR3 DNA: TGTGCCAGCACGAGGGGCTCTAACTATGGCTACACCTTC
CDR3 protein: CASTRGSNYGYTF

V gene: TRBV10-3
D gene: -
J gene: TRBJ1-2
clone size: -
CDR3 DNA: TGTGCCATCAGTGAGTCTGTGGGTGGCTATGGCTACACCTTC
CDR3 protein: CAISESVGGYGYTF

V gene: TRBV18
D gene: TRBD1
J gene: TRBJ2-7
clone size: -
CDR3 DNA: TGTGCCAGCTCACTCCTACAGGGGCTGGGCTACGAGCAGTACTTC
CDR3 protein: CASSLLQGLGYEQYF

V gene: TRBV9
D gene: -
J gene: TRBJ1-1
clone size: -
CDR3 DNA: TGTGCCAGCAGCGTAGGTTCTGGGGGGACTGAAGCTTTCTTT
CDR3 protein: CASSVGSGGTEAFF

V gene: TRBV15
D gene: -
J gene: TRBJ2-7
clone size: -
CDR3 DNA: TGTGCCACCAGCAGAGATCAAGCCACCTACGAGCAGTACTTC
CDR3 protein: CATSRDQATYEQYF

V gene: TRBV30
D gene: TRBD1
J gene: TRBJ1-1
clone size: -
CDR3 DNA: TGTGCCTGGAGTACCCCGGGACAGGGAAACACTGAAGCTTTCTTT
CDR3 protein: CAWSTPGQGNTEAFF

V gene: TRBV9
D gene: -
J gene: TRBJ1-6
clone size: -
CDR3 DNA: TGTGCCAGCAGCGGATCGCGGCGGAATTCACCCCTCCACTTT
CDR3 protein: CASSGSRRNSPLHF

V gene: TRBV5-5
D gene: -
J gene: TRBJ1-3
clone size: -
CDR3 DNA: TGTGCCAGCCGGCCTCCCGGCGGGGTTCAGTTAACTGGAAACACCATATATTTT
CDR3 protein: CASRPPGGVQLTGNTIYF

V gene: TRBV6-5
D gene: -
J gene: TRBJ2-7
clone size: -
CDR3 DNA: TGTGCCAGCGACGGGCAAACTTCCTACGAGCAGTACTTC
CDR3 protein: CASDGQTSYEQYF

V gene: TRBV6-5
D gene: TRBD1
J gene: TRBJ2-2
clone size: -
CDR3 DNA: TGTGCCAGCAGTTCCAAGTTTAACAGGGGAACCGGGGAGCTGTTTTTT
CDR3 protein: CASSSKFNRGTGELFF

V gene: TRBV7-2
D gene: -
J gene: TRBJ2-3
clone size: -
CDR3 DNA: TGTGCCAGCAGCTTAGGTGGCCAGATCACAGATACGCAGTATTTT
CDR3 protein: CASSLGGQITDTQYF

V gene: TRBV27
D gene: TRBD1
J gene: TRBJ1-2
clone size: -
CDR3 DNA: TGTGCCAGCAGGCCGGGACAGGGGGGAGATAAGCTTGGCTACACCTTC
CDR3 protein: CASRPGQGGDKLGYTF

V gene: TRBV27
D gene: TRBD1
J gene: TRBJ1-2
clone size: -
CDR3 DNA: TGTGCCAGCAGTGTTAATCCGGGACAGGGGGGCCACTATGGCTACACCTTC
CDR3 protein: CASSVNPGQGGHYGYTF

V gene: TRBV6-5
D gene: TRBD1
J gene: TRBJ1-4
clone size: -
CDR3 DNA: TGTGCCAGCAGTTACAGACAGGGGGGAAAACCTAAACTGTTTTTT
CDR3 protein: CASSYRQGGKPKLFF